A single sample is the source of the 25 T cell receptor beta chains below, sequenced in a study of blood T cell repertoires in COVID-19 (dated by TCRdb to about 2020). The library was made by the immunoSEQ multiplex PCR assay. Imported from immuneACCESS, the table was reduced by TCRdb to in-frame sequences with V and J called. These copies leave out some clones; in studies compared against another copy, an unresolved V gene accounts for under half, and the cause of the remainder is not known. The sample profile shows a few hundred thousand clones; about 84% of them were found once. The ten top clones hold 9.5% to 15% of the sample. The sequenced sample consisted of peripheral blood. The source is a human donor in a cohort sampled during active COVID-19.

This rearrangement joins TRBV27 to TRBJ2-4; TRBD2 aligns across 7 bases. The V and J ends lost 1 base and 8 bases, in that order; junction bases with no gene match: 5. The CDR3 sequence is 14 residues long. CDR1 MNHEY and CDR2 SMNVEV come from the germline V gene (reference sequence). CDR3 in DNA: TGTGCCAGCAGTTTATTGGGGGGGAGGGACATTCAGTACTTC. Its translation is CASSLLGGRDIQYF.

This chain connects TRBV28 to TRBJ1-3; the D is unclear. V shed 5 bases and J shed 0 bases, with 23 bases lying between them. CDR3 length equals 19 residues. CDR1 and CDR2 (germline): MDHEN, SYDVKM. Here the CDR3 reads CASSPGGQLQFTSGNTIYF. CDR3 nucleotides: TGTGCCAGCAGTCCCGGAGGGCAGCTACAGTTTACCTCTGGAAACACCATATATTTT.

V gene TRBV6-5 combines with J gene TRBJ2-3, with D possibly being TRBD1 (5 bases). The CDR3 has 14 amino acids. Per the germline V gene, CDR1 is MNHEY and CDR2 is SVGAGI. Trimming pared 7 bases from V and 4 bases from J, leaving 15 bases between. Here the CDR3 reads CASKPGYGADTQYF. The CDR3 nucleotides are TGTGCCAGCAAACCAGGGTATGGTGCAGATACGCAGTATTTT.

The genes are TRBV29-1 and TRBJ2-3; 16 positions match TRBD2. The junction had 6 bases not matched to a gene; V was cut back by 7 bases and J by 2 bases. Germline V gene lookup returns CDR1 SQVTM and CDR2 ANQGSEA. The CDR3 sequence is 16 residues long. The CDR3 reads CSAGLAGGQVTDTQYF. CDR3 DNA sequence: TGCAGCGCGGGACTAGCGGGAGGGCAAGTCACAGATACGCAGTATTTT.

The chain links TRBV27 to TRBJ2-5; TRBD1 matches 9 bases. The germline V gene has CDR1 MNHEY and CDR2 SMNVEV (reference sequence). V gave up 6 bases and J gave up 2 bases; unmatched junction bases: 1. The CDR3 has 13 amino acids. CDR3 DNA sequence: TGTGCCAGCAGCGGGACAGGGCAAGAGACCCAGTACTTC. Translated, it gives CASSGTGQETQYF.

V is TRBV19 and J is TRBJ1-4; 8 bases line up with TRBD1. Germline lookup yields CDR1 LNHDA and CDR2 SQIVND (reference sequence). The ends lost 6 bases at V and 0 bases at J; junction bases unmatched: 6. This CDR3 has 16 residues. The CDR3 bases are TGTGCCAGTAGCCGGACAGGGTTTGCAACTAATGAAAAACTGTTTTTT. This encodes CASSRTGFATNEKLFF.

This chain connects TRBV2 to TRBJ1-6, with D unresolved. CDR1 SNHLY and CDR2 FYNNEI come from the germline V gene. V was pared by 7 bases and J by 7 bases, with 8 bases between. The length of the CDR3 is 12 residues. CDR3 protein: CASNYPNSPLHF. CDR3 in DNA: TGTGCCAGCAACTACCCCAATTCACCCCTCCACTTT.

The chain employs TRBV3-1 (or the pseudogene TRBV3-2) and TRBJ1-1; no reliable D call. CDR1 and CDR2 (germline): LGHDT, YNNKEL (reference sequence). Deletions cut 5 bases from V and 0 bases from J, with 13 bases between. The CDR3 has 15 residues. The CDR3 DNA is TGTGCCAGCAGCTTTGCCCAGACTGTGAACACTGAAGCTTTCTTT. Its translation: CASSFAQTVNTEAFF.

The chain recombines TRBV3-1 (or the pseudogene TRBV3-2) with TRBJ2-2; 11 bases match TRBD1. Germline loops: CDR1 LGHDT, CDR2 YNNKEL (reference sequence). The trim removed 5 bases at V and 0 bases at J, leaving 5 bases unmatched. CDR3 size: 17 residues. The CDR3 nucleotides read TGTGCCAGCAGCTTCCGGGACAGGGGGTCGAACACCGGGGAGCTGTTTTTT. It translates to CASSFRDRGSNTGELFF.

This chain links TRBV7-9 with TRBJ2-1; 16 bases align to TRBD2. CDR3 size: 16 residues. Germline CDR1 reads SEHNR; CDR2 reads FQNEAQ (reference sequence). J lost 11 bases, V lost 5 bases, and 9 bases had no gene match. This chain's CDR3 is CASSDSGTSGGVKQFF. For the CDR3, the DNA is TGTGCCAGCAGCGACTCCGGGACTAGCGGGGGGGTAAAGCAGTTCTTC.

This chain uses TRBV5-1 with TRBJ2-3; 8 positions match TRBD2. CDR3 length equals 14 residues. The junction had 7 bases not matched to a gene; V was cut back by 7 bases and J by 3 bases. Germline values: CDR1 SGHRS, CDR2 YFSETQ. CDR3: CASGPGGQTDTQYF. In DNA form, the CDR3 reads TGCGCCAGCGGCCCGGGGGGGCAGACAGATACGCAGTATTTT.

This clone was found a few times. The chain employs TRBV10-3 and TRBJ2-5; a weak D match, TRBD1 (5 bases). V lost 6 bases, J lost 2 bases, and 10 bases lay in between. The CDR3 sequence is 13 residues long. The germline V gene has CDR1 ENHRY and CDR2 SYGVKD. The CDR3 nucleotides are TGTGCCATCAGCCAGGGATTACAAGAGACCCAGTACTTC. Its protein is CAISQGLQETQYF.

V gene TRBV14 combines with J gene TRBJ2-3; D may be TRBD2 (5 bases). V was trimmed by 1 base and J by 3 bases, leaving 14 bases between them. Germline lookup yields CDR1 SGHDN and CDR2 FVKESK. The CDR3 contains 16 residues. DNA of the CDR3: TGTGCCAGCAGCCAAGGGTCAGGACTTAGAACAGATACGCAGTATTTT. It specifies CASSQGSGLRTDTQYF.

V usage is TRBV7-2 and J usage is TRBJ2-2; tentatively, D is TRBD1 (5 bases). The CDR3 spans 17 residues. V dropped 0 bases and J dropped 2 bases, with 13 bases sitting between them. The germline gives CDR1 SGHTA, CDR2 FQGNSA. The CDR3 region is CASSLARTPRNTGELFF. The CDR3 DNA is TGTGCCAGCAGCTTAGCTCGGACACCTAGAAACACCGGGGAGCTGTTTTTT.

The DNA of the CDR3 is TGTGCCAGCAGTTTACGGTGGGGAGGGATCGACTCCGGGGAGCTGTTTTTT. Protein product: CASSLRWGGIDSGELFF. The chain recombines TRBV28 with TRBJ2-2; TRBD2 aligns across 7 bases. The germline V gene encodes CDR1 MDHEN and CDR2 SYDVKM. The CDR3 is 17 residues long. Germline trimming cut 2 bases from V and 6 bases from J; bases unmatched to any gene: 12.

As concerns this clone: Possible read error: a much larger clone is one base away. This sequence joins TRBV30 and TRBJ1-6, with 7 bases matching TRBD1. The CDR3 consists of 14 residues. Germline assignment: CDR1 GTSNPN and CDR2 SVGIG (reference sequence). The CDR3 reads CAWSAGTDNSSLHF. CDR3 sequence (DNA): TGTGCCTGGTCCGCCGGGACAGATAATTCATCCCTCCACTTT. Complete variable domain (other parts from reference TRBV30 and TRBJ1-6): SQTIHQWPATLVQPVGSPLSLECTVEGTSNPNLYWYRQAAGRGLQLLFYSVGIGQISSEVPQNLSASRPQDRQFILSSKKLLLSDSGFYLCAWSAGTDNSSLHFGNGTRLTVT.

This chain's CDR3 is CASSLKRVNTEAFF. The CDR3 region has the DNA TGTGCCAGCAGCCTAAAACGGGTTAACACTGAAGCTTTCTTT. V and J are TRBV7-2 and TRBJ1-1, with D unresolved. The CDR3 totals 14 residues. Germline V CDR1 and CDR2: SGHTA, FQGNSA. Trimming took 5 bases from V and 2 from J, leaving 12 bases between them.

The rearrangement uses TRBV28 and TRBJ1-5, with TRBD1 identical over 8 bases. With 6 bases clipped from V and 6 bases from J, the junction kept 13 bases outside the gene matches. This CDR3 has 16 amino acids. Germline values: CDR1 MDHEN, CDR2 SYDVKM. The CDR3 coding sequence is TGTGCCAGCAGACTGGTTTCTCGACAGGGGCGTCAGCCCCAGCATTTT. This encodes CASRLVSRQGRQPQHF.

The chain couples TRBV6-5 to TRBJ1-1; 10 nucleotides agree with TRBD1. Germline CDR1 and CDR2: MNHEY and SVGAGI. CDR3 length: 14 amino acids. The V segment lost 6 bases and the J segment 5 bases; nucleotides outside the gene matches: 6. The CDR3 reads CASRTGGSITEAFF. The CDR3, as DNA: TGTGCCAGCAGGACAGGGGGCTCGATAACTGAAGCTTTCTTT.

The V gene is TRBV7-9, the J gene TRBJ1-2; 7 nucleotides match TRBD1. The CDR3 sequence is 11 residues long. Trimming took 5 bases from V and 12 from J; bases not matched to a gene: 6. Germline assignment: CDR1 SEHNR and CDR2 FQNEAQ (reference sequence). DNA for the CDR3: TGTGCCAGCAGCCCCGACAGGGTTAACACCTTC. Encoded protein: CASSPDRVNTF. The complete variable domain, with remaining parts taken from reference TRBV7-9 and TRBJ1-2, reads DTGVSQNPRHKITKRGQNVTFRCDPISEHNRLYWYRQTLGQGPEFLTYFQNEAQLEKSRLLSDRFSAERPKGSFSTLEIQRTEQGDSAMYLCASSPDRVNTFGSGTRLTVV.

The J gene is TRBJ2-5, the V gene TRBV27; a possible D gene is TRBD1 (6 bases). The CDR3 runs 15 residues. V lost 0 bases, J lost 2 bases, and 10 bases lay in between. Germline loops: CDR1 MNHEY, CDR2 SMNVEV (reference sequence). The CDR3 bases are TGTGCCAGCAGTTTATCTAGACAGGCTCAAGAGACCCAGTACTTC. Translation: CASSLSRQAQETQYF.

The chain links TRBV11-2 to TRBJ1-2; D is unresolved. Germline CDR1 SGHAT, CDR2 FQNNGV. V lost 2 bases, J lost 2 bases, and 9 bases lay in between. CDR3 length equals 14 residues. Here the CDR3 DNA reads TGTGCCAGCAGCTTATCCGCACAGAACTATGGCTACACCTTC. Protein: CASSLSAQNYGYTF. Looking up the rest from reference TRBV11-2 and TRBJ1-2 gives the full variable domain: EAGVAQSPRYKIIEKRQSVAFWCNPISGHATLYWYQQILGQGPKLLIQFQNNGVVDDSQLPKDRFSAERLKGVDSTLKIQPAKLEDSAVYLCASSLSAQNYGYTFGSGTRLTVV.

Written as DNA, the CDR3 is TGTGCCAGCAGCGCCAGGAAAAGCTCTGGAAACACCATATATTTT. It translates to CASSARKSSGNTIYF. This chain links TRBV9 with TRBJ1-3; no clear D. Germline V gives CDR1 SGDLS, CDR2 YYNGEE. Trimming took off 3 bases at V and 0 bases at J, with 10 bases between the two ends. This CDR3 comprises 15 residues.

The chain employs TRBV5-6 and TRBJ1-2, with D tentatively TRBD1 (6 bases). CDR1 and CDR2 (germline): SGHDT, YYEEEE. This CDR3 spans 13 amino acids. V lost 4 bases to trimming and J lost 4 bases, with 11 bases between them. The CDR3 spells CASSGTTFYGYTF. CDR3 in DNA: TGTGCCAGCAGCGGGACAACTTTCTATGGCTACACCTTC.

The chain employs TRBV2 and TRBJ2-4; tentative D call: TRBD2 (5 bases). Germline V gene data show CDR1 as SNHLY and CDR2 as FYNNEI. This CDR3 region has 15 residues. The V end lost 1 base, the J end lost 3 bases, and 10 bases lay between the germline ends. CDR3: CASSEGERSKNIQYF. The CDR3 DNA sequence: TGTGCCAGCAGTGAAGGGGAGCGAAGCAAAAACATTCAGTACTTC.